This TCR beta chain stems from a study of T-cell memory formation after mild COVID-19. Using constant-segment primers, 5'RACE produced TCR alpha and TCR beta cDNA libraries carrying sample barcodes and UMIs. TCRdb independently ran MiXCR on the 5' RACE reads; one entry per CDR3 protein. Of around 450,000 distinct CDR3 sequences listed, roughly 26% are singletons. V was cut by 2 bases and J by 6 bases, with 7 bases left in between. CDR1 and CDR2 from the germline V gene are MGHDK and SYGVNS. The CDR3 sequence is 12 residues long. Whole-study findings and limits: Some clones that responded were present in memory (sampled pre-infection), which suggests cross-reactive memory joined. Among contracting clones, CD4+ were mainly CM/EM and CD8+ enriched in EMRA. Clones shrinking from day 15 to 85 showed even CD4/CD8 mixes; later expanders tilted CD4+.

Details on this clonotype: Its target is not known.

The genes are TRBV25-1 and TRBJ1-2; D is perhaps TRBD1 (6 bases). The clonotype was recovered from an adult woman who had mild COVID-19 (a few samples of this study predate the infection). Cell type and time point are not known. The specimen sequenced was PBMCs or a T cell subset sorted from them (not recorded which). The CDR3 loop is CASSERGNGYTF. The CDR3, as DNA: TGTGCCAGCAGTGAAAGGGGGAATGGCTACACCTTC.